Each of the 2 T cell receptor beta chains below was sequenced from the same sample in a study of T cells in Graves' hyperthyroidism and ophthalmopathy. What was amplified from RNA transcripts were TCR beta CDR3 regions. RT-PCR in the first round (using the HTBI primer set) targeted the TCR CDR3. TCRdb re-derived calls from the multiplex PCR reads in MiXCR, one entry per CDR3 protein. The table lists roughly 500,000 distinct CDR3 sequences, around 45% of them singletons. Sequencing was carried out using peripheral blood or thyroid tissue (not recorded which). The receptor source for this set is an adult woman with Graves' disease, either hyperthyroidism or ophthalmopathy (not recorded which).

This clonotype was observed many times. V usage is TRBV15 and J usage is TRBJ1-4; the D is unclear. This CDR3 spans 16 amino acids. The germline V gene has CDR1 LNHNV and CDR2 YYDKDF (reference sequence). V lost 0 bases and J lost 1, with 9 bases in between. The CDR3 spells CATSRDQMGTNEKLFF. The CDR3 DNA follows: TGTGCCACCAGCAGAGACCAGATGGGAACTAATGAAAAACTGTTTTTT.

This chain links TRBV7-9 with TRBJ2-7; 7 bases match TRBD2. The J call may be mistaken, given a closer DNA end match to TRBJ2-1. The CDR3 runs 16 residues. Germline V gene lookup returns CDR1 SEHNR and CDR2 FQNEAQ (reference sequence). CDR3 loop: CASSLFRGRVTVEQFF. The CDR3 bases are TGTGCCAGCAGCTTATTCCGCGGGAGAGTCACGGTTGAGCAGTTCTTC.